The subject of this entry is one TCR beta chain. Its antigen remains unknown. Sequencing was performed with immunoSEQ multiplex PCR; in TCRdb, only in-frame clones are kept and a portion is missing. In the table there are approximately 20,000 clones, about 87% of which are singletons. The sample belongs to a study of untreated major depressive disorder. Trimming took 1 base from V and 5 from J; bases not matched to a gene: 9. The CDR3 totals 17 residues. Per germline, CDR1 MNHNS and CDR2 SASEGT. Participants were all of European descent. Blood, about 30 ml, was drawn into EDTA tubes. Study-level results: Depressed patients' CD4+ T cells carried increased TRBV05-01 (Vbeta 5.1) usage versus control CD4+ T cells.

The clonotype was recovered from a woman between 25 and 40 years old in good health. The rearrangement links TRBV6-1 to TRBJ1-5, with TRBD1 matching 9 bases. Material: CD4+ T cells from PBMCs. The CDR3 is CASSEVPPGQGHQPQHF. DNA of the CDR3: TGTGCCAGCAGTGAAGTCCCACCGGGACAGGGTCATCAGCCCCAGCATTTT.